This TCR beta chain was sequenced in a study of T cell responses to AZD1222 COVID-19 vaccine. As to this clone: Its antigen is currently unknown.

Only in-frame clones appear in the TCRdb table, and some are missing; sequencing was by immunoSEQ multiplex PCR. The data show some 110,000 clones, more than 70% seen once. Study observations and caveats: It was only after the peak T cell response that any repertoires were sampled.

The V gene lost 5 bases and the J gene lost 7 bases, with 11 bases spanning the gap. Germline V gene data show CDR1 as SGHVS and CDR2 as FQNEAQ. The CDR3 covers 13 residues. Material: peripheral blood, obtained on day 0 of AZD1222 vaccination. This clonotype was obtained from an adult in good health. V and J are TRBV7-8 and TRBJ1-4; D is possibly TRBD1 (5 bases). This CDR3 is CASSPGTFEKLFF. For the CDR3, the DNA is TGTGCCAGCAGCCCAGGGACGTTTGAAAAACTGTTTTTT. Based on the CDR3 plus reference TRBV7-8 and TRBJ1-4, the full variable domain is GAGVSQSPRYKVAKRGQDVALRCDPISGHVSLFWYQQALGQGPEFLTYFQNEAQLDKSGLPSDRFFAERPEGSVSTLKIQRTQQEDSAVYLCASSPGTFEKLFFGSGTQLSVL.